This T cell receptor (beta chain) emerged from a study of blood T cell repertoires in COVID-19. The CDR3 has 14 residues. The germline V and J ends were trimmed by 0 bases and 9 bases, with 12 bases remaining between them. Germline V gene sequence: CDR1 LGHDT, CDR2 YNNKEL (reference sequence). This clone was seen a few times. Here immunoSEQ multiplex PCR was the method, and the copy in TCRdb shows in-frame clones only, minus some. The sample carries nearly 80,000 clones, 80% to 95% recorded once. The rearrangement links TRBV3-1 (or the pseudogene TRBV3-2) to TRBJ2-1; maybe TRBD2 (6 bases). The sample consisted of peripheral blood. The source is a woman older than 75 with acute or convalescent COVID-19. The CDR3 protein is CASSQDWGSGEQFF. For the CDR3, the DNA is TGTGCCAGCAGCCAAGATTGGGGTAGCGGTGAGCAGTTCTTC.